The 21 T cell receptor beta chains in this list originate from one sample, sequenced in a study of T-cell reconstitution after alpha-beta-depleted transplantation in children. Molecular barcoding with unique molecular identifiers was used for the TCRbeta library. TCRdb re-analysed the PCR reads in MiXCR, keeping a single row per CDR3 protein. Altogether about 580,000 distinct CDR3 sequences are present, around 23% being singletons, with the ten largest covering less than 15%. Specimen: PBMCs, mostly from graft donor cells, collected 360 days after TCRalphabeta/CD19-depleted stem cell transplant. The receptors derive from a boy under two years old who had a stem cell transplant for acute myeloid leukemia, so the T cells may come from the graft donor.

V usage is TRBV5-5 and J usage is TRBJ2-5, with TRBD1 matching over 8 bases. The CDR3 is 16 amino acids. Per germline, CDR1 SGHKS and CDR2 YYEKEE (reference sequence). V trimming: 2 bases; J trimming: 4 bases; junction bases outside the gene matches: 10. The DNA of the CDR3 is TGTGCCAGCAGCTTCCGGGCAGGGGGCATGGTAGAGACCCAGTACTTC. Translated: CASSFRAGGMVETQYF.

The chain recombines TRBV7-9 with TRBJ2-1; the D is unclear. CDR1 is SEHNR, CDR2 FQNEAQ, per germline (reference sequence). This CDR3 is built from 14 residues. The germline V and J ends were trimmed by 1 base and 4 bases, with 8 bases remaining between them. The CDR3 DNA reads as TGTGCCAGCAGCTTAGGGGTCGGGTACAATGAGCAGTTCTTC. Residues: CASSLGVGYNEQFF. The whole variable domain, remainder taken from reference TRBV7-9 and TRBJ2-1, is DTGVSQNPRHKITKRGQNVTFRCDPISEHNRLYWYRQTLGQGPEFLTYFQNEAQLEKSRLLSDRFSAERPKGSFSTLEIQRTEQGDSAMYLCASSLGVGYNEQFFGPGTRLTVL.

Only a few counts were recorded for this clonotype. V and J are TRBV27 and TRBJ2-2; D ambiguous. The CDR3 runs 12 residues. V gave up 3 bases and J gave up 5 bases, with 4 bases separating them. Germline CDR1 is MNHEY and CDR2 is SMNVEV (reference sequence). Here the CDR3 reads CASSFQTGELFF. CDR3 sequence (DNA): TGTGCCAGCAGTTTTCAAACCGGGGAGCTGTTTTTT.

This clonotype was recorded a few times. The chain employs TRBV20-1 and TRBJ2-3; 13 bases map to TRBD2. CDR1 DFQATT and CDR2 SNEGSKA come from the germline V gene (reference sequence). The CDR3 has 20 amino acids. V lost 0 bases to trimming and J lost 2 bases; unmatched junction nucleotides: 14. The CDR3 region has the DNA TGCAGTGCTAGAGATCGGAGGACTAGCGGGGGACCTCGCGACACAGATACGCAGTATTTT. It encodes CSARDRRTSGGPRDTDTQYF.

There are many counts of this clonotype. The chain joins TRBV20-1 to TRBJ1-6; 7 nucleotides align to TRBD1. V trimming: 7 bases; J trimming: 0 bases; junction bases outside the gene matches: 3. The CDR3 consists of 14 residues. The germline V gene has CDR1 DFQATT and CDR2 SNEGSKA (reference sequence). The CDR3 sequence: CSVDRLSYNSPLHF. The CDR3 nucleotides are TGCAGTGTGGACAGGCTCTCCTATAATTCACCCCTCCACTTT.

This clonotype was seen only a few times. The V gene is TRBV29-1, the J gene TRBJ1-4; the D is unclear. CDR1 and CDR2 from the germline V gene are SQVTM and ANQGSEA. This CDR3 has 12 residues. The ends were cut back, 7 bases at V and 10 bases at J, with 16 bases in the middle. This CDR3 is CSAGGRPGKLFF. The CDR3, as DNA: TGCAGCGCCGGCGGGCGCCCCGGAAAACTGTTTTTT.

The rearrangement joins TRBV7-2 to TRBJ2-1; the D is unclear. This CDR3 is built from 17 residues. Trimming pared 2 bases from V and 1 base from J, leaving 15 bases between. The germline gives CDR1 SGHTA, CDR2 FQGNSA. The CDR3 DNA reads TGTGCCAGCAGCTTAAAGGAGCGCCCACGGTCCTACAATGAGCAGTTCTTC. It translates to CASSLKERPRSYNEQFF.

This clonotype was recorded a few times. The chain combines TRBV4-2 with TRBJ2-2, with a weak D call TRBD1 (5 bases). The germline V gene has CDR1 LGHNA and CDR2 YNFKEQ. The CDR3 spans 12 residues. Trimming cost V 4 bases and J 6 bases, with 6 bases left between them. CDR3 sequence: CASSPGSGELFF. The CDR3 DNA reads TGTGCCAGCAGCCCAGGGTCCGGGGAGCTGTTTTTT.

This clonotype came up a few times. The rearrangement links TRBV12-3 or TRBV12-4 to TRBJ2-7; D gene uncertain. V dropped 6 bases and J dropped 4 bases, with 10 bases sitting between them. CDR3 size: 12 residues. CDR3 in DNA: TGTGCCAGCAGCCCGGTGGAATACGAGCAGTACTTC. It translates to CASSPVEYEQYF.

This clonotype was recorded a few times. This chain connects TRBV20-1 to TRBJ2-7; D gene uncertain. The germline CDR1 and CDR2 sequences are DFQATT and SNEGSKA (reference sequence). Between the trimmed V and J ends, which lost 0 bases and 6 bases, there was a span of 18 bases. This CDR3 is built from 15 residues. Written as DNA, the CDR3 is TGCAGTGCTAGAGATGGACGAGAGAACCTGGGCGAGCAGTACTTC. Protein: CSARDGRENLGEQYF.

This clonotype was recorded at least ten times. This chain connects TRBV12-3 or TRBV12-4 to TRBJ1-3; D is ambiguous. The CDR3 has 13 residues. Trimming removed 8 bases from V and 0 bases from J, with 8 bases in between. DNA of the CDR3: TGTGCCAGCGTACCAATCTCTGGAAACACCATATATTTT. Residues: CASVPISGNTIYF.

At least ten counts were recorded for this clonotype. The V call is TRBV5-5, the J call TRBJ1-1; D possibly corresponds to TRBD1 (6 bases). V was pared by 4 bases and J by 1 base, with 11 bases between. The CDR3 spans 14 residues. The germline V gene encodes CDR1 SGHKS and CDR2 YYEKEE (reference sequence). The CDR3 loop reads CASSVTGSNTEAFF. CDR3 in DNA: TGTGCCAGCAGCGTAACAGGGTCGAACACTGAAGCTTTCTTT.

This clonotype was seen more than once but under ten times. The chain combines TRBV29-1 with TRBJ1-1; no clear D gene. From germline, CDR1 is SQVTM and CDR2 ANQGSEA. CDR3 length equals 12 residues. V lost 8 bases and J lost 0, with 10 bases in between. This CDR3 is CSTWAVNTEAFF. CDR3 DNA sequence: TGCAGCACCTGGGCCGTGAACACTGAAGCTTTCTTT.

In this sample, this clonotype turned up many times. The chain links TRBV12-3 or TRBV12-4 to TRBJ2-7; D is possibly TRBD2 (6 bases). The V gene lost 5 bases and the J gene lost 0 bases, with 8 bases spanning the gap. The CDR3 spans 13 residues. This CDR3 reads CASSLGSSYEQYF. DNA for the CDR3: TGTGCCAGCAGTCTCGGGAGCTCCTACGAGCAGTACTTC.

This clonotype was picked up a small number of times. The chain couples TRBV7-3 to TRBJ2-3; D not certain. This CDR3 is built from 14 residues. The germline V gene encodes CDR1 SGHTA and CDR2 FQGTGA. Trimming shortened V by 4 bases and J by 2 bases, and 10 bases separated the two germline ends. The CDR3, as DNA: TGTGCCAGCAGCTCCCTCGGCTACACAGATACGCAGTATTTT. Translated, it gives CASSSLGYTDTQYF.

The chain carries TRBV29-1 and TRBJ2-1; D gene uncertain. The CDR3 is 9 residues long. Per germline, CDR1 SQVTM and CDR2 ANQGSEA. Between the trimmed V and J ends, which lost 8 bases and 5 bases, there was a span of 4 bases. DNA of the CDR3: TGCAGCACAGACAATGAGCAGTTCTTC. Its protein product is CSTDNEQFF.

This clonotype was seen only a few times. The chain uses TRBV6-1 and TRBJ2-7; the D gene is possibly TRBD2 (6 bases). CDR3 length equals 13 residues. Between the trimmed V and J ends, which lost 1 base and 8 bases, there was a span of 12 bases. Germline CDR1 reads MNHNS; CDR2 reads SASEGT. CDR3 sequence reads: CASSEGPGGQQYF. Here the CDR3 DNA reads TGTGCCAGCAGTGAAGGTCCCGGGGGACAGCAGTACTTC.

V is TRBV5-6 and J is TRBJ1-5, with 8 bases that match TRBD1. This CDR3 region has 13 residues. The germline V gene encodes CDR1 SGHDT and CDR2 YYEEEE. V lost 2 bases and J lost 7; bases outside the gene matches: 2. CDR3 DNA sequence: TGTGCCAGCAGCTTCGACAGGGGACAGCCCCAGCATTTT. Amino acid sequence: CASSFDRGQPQHF.

The chain is built from TRBV12-3 or TRBV12-4 and TRBJ2-2; 7 bases are a match to TRBD1. CDR3 size: 15 residues. V was clipped by 2 bases and J by 7 bases; unmatched bases: 7. CDR3 sequence reads: CASSLSTGAHGELFF. The CDR3 DNA is TGTGCCAGCAGTTTATCTACAGGGGCCCACGGGGAGCTGTTTTTT.

This chain uses TRBV5-1 with TRBJ1-5, with 8 positions matching TRBD1. V lost 0 bases, J lost 5 bases, and 4 bases stayed unmatched. CDR1 and CDR2 (germline): SGHRS, YFSETQ. This CDR3 comprises 15 residues. CDR3: CASSLGRGPDQPQHF. The CDR3 DNA reads as TGCGCCAGCAGCTTGGGCAGGGGGCCGGATCAGCCCCAGCATTTT.

The V and J genes are TRBV6-5 and TRBJ1-1; D possibly corresponds to TRBD1 (5 bases). CDR1 and CDR2 from the germline V gene are MNHEY and SVGAGI. This CDR3 is built from 17 residues. The V and J ends lost 4 bases and 0 bases respectively, with 18 bases between them. CDR3 nucleotides: TGTGCCAGCAGTTCTTCCGGGACCGCCCGGATGAACACTGAAGCTTTCTTT. Translating it yields CASSSSGTARMNTEAFF.